Below, 20 T cell receptor beta chains from the same sample are listed, as sequenced in a study of OX40 agonist ivuxolimab in advanced cancers. The assay was immunoSEQ multiplex PCR, and TCRdb's table has in-frame clones only and misses some. The sample contains 80,000 or so clones, around nine tenths of which appear only once. Material: CD4+ or CD8+ T cells sorted from blood, obtained in a trial of the OX40 agonist ivuxolimab. The receptors here all came from an adult with an advanced solid tumor such as melanoma, head and neck, liver or kidney cancer.

This clone was counted only a few times. The rearrangement uses TRBV5-4 and TRBJ1-5, with 8 bases that match TRBD1. This CDR3 is built from 14 residues. V lost 4 bases to trimming and J lost 6 bases; unmatched junction nucleotides: 6. Germline assignment: CDR1 SGHNT and CDR2 YYREEE (reference sequence). CDR3 coding DNA: TGTGCCAGCAGCGAGGACAGGGCCGCTCAGCCCCAGCATTTT. Residues: CASSEDRAAQPQHF.

The chain carries TRBV2 and TRBJ2-7; tentative D call: TRBD2 (6 bases). V was pared by 8 bases and J by 0 bases, with 14 bases between. CDR3 length: 14 residues. CDR1 and CDR2 from the germline V gene are SNHLY and FYNNEI. This chain's CDR3 is CASLDHGSSYEQYF. In nucleotides, the CDR3 is TGTGCCAGCTTGGACCACGGGAGCTCCTACGAGCAGTACTTC.

The chain uses TRBV30 and TRBJ1-2; D possibly corresponds to TRBD1 (5 bases). Germline V gives CDR1 GTSNPN, CDR2 SVGIG (reference sequence). V lost 5 bases and J lost 8, with 21 bases in between. CDR3 size: 14 residues. CDR3: CAWGREIAGEGYTF. The DNA of the CDR3 is TGTGCCTGGGGAAGAGAAATCGCGGGGGAAGGCTACACCTTC.

The chain is built from TRBV28 and TRBJ1-2; D is perhaps TRBD1 (5 bases). Trimming pared 6 bases from V and 8 bases from J, leaving 22 bases between. The germline CDR1 and CDR2 sequences are MDHEN and SYDVKM. The CDR3 length is 15 residues. CDR3 bases: TGTGCCAGCAGCCCGGGGGGGGGACGCACTGCGGGCTACACCTTC. It specifies CASSPGGGRTAGYTF.

This clone was seen a single time. The genes are TRBV6-6 and TRBJ2-5, with 10 bases that match TRBD2. TRBJ2-7 explains the end of the DNA better; the J call may be wrong. In germline, CDR1 is MNHNY, CDR2 SVGAGI (reference sequence). CDR3 size: 15 residues. The chain's CDR3 is CASSYSTSGSVEQYF. The CDR3 nucleotides are TGTGCCAGCAGTTACTCGACTAGCGGGTCGGTCGAGCAGTACTTC.

The V and J genes are TRBV19 and TRBJ1-4; D remains ambiguous. The CDR3 spans 14 residues. Per germline, CDR1 LNHDA and CDR2 SQIVND (reference sequence). V lost 4 bases and J 8 bases, leaving 14 bases between the germline ends. DNA of the CDR3: TGTGCCAGTAGTAGGACGGTGAATGAAGAAAAACTGTTTTTT. It is translated as CASSRTVNEEKLFF.

CDR3 sequence (DNA): TGTGCCAGCATGGACAGGCAAGAGACCCAGTACTTC. Translated: CASMDRQETQYF. The chain links TRBV2 to TRBJ2-5; TRBD1 matches at 7 bases. Germline CDR1 is SNHLY and CDR2 is FYNNEI. The length of the CDR3 is 12 residues. Unmatched junction bases numbered 1, after V lost 7 bases and J lost 2 bases.

The rearrangement links TRBV29-1 to TRBJ2-1; possible D gene TRBD2, 5 bases. This CDR3 comprises 14 residues. V lost 7 bases and J lost 1, with 14 bases in between. CDR1 is SQVTM, CDR2 ANQGSEA, per germline. CDR3 in amino acids: CSALTSPSYNEQFF. CDR3 in DNA: TGCAGCGCCCTTACTAGTCCTTCCTACAATGAGCAGTTCTTC.

The genes are TRBV18 and TRBJ2-1; TRBD1 might be the D (6 bases). This CDR3 spans 15 amino acids. V lost 6 bases and J lost 0, with 12 bases in between. The germline CDR1 and CDR2 sequences are KGHSH and LQKENI. The CDR3 DNA reads as TGTGCCAGCTCCCCGACAGGAACCTCCTACAATGAGCAGTTCTTC. Protein product: CASSPTGTSYNEQFF.

The rearrangement joins TRBV6-1 to TRBJ2-7, with 8 bases identical to TRBD2. The V segment lost 6 bases and the J segment 7 bases; nucleotides outside the gene matches: 11. Germline CDR1 and CDR2: MNHNS and SASEGT. This CDR3 region has 14 residues. The CDR3 region has the DNA TGTGCCAGCAGCTTCCCCGGGAGGGCGCGGGAGCAGTACTTC. Translating gives CASSFPGRAREQYF.

V usage is TRBV10-3 and J usage is TRBJ2-7, with D possibly TRBD2 on 6 matching bases. Trimming cost V 4 bases and J 5 bases, with 9 bases left between them. There are 12 residues in the CDR3. The germline V gene has CDR1 ENHRY and CDR2 SYGVKD. CDR3 region: CAISGSGDEQYF. For the CDR3, the DNA is TGTGCCATCAGTGGCTCGGGGGACGAGCAGTACTTC.

This chain uses TRBV30 with TRBJ1-6; weak D call: TRBD1 (6 bases). CDR3 length: 14 amino acids. V dropped 3 bases and J dropped 7 bases, with 13 bases sitting between them. Per the germline V gene, CDR1 is GTSNPN and CDR2 is SVGIG (reference sequence). This CDR3 reads CAWRTGAQNSPLHF. CDR3 bases: TGTGCCTGGAGGACGGGGGCCCAAAATTCACCCCTCCACTTT.

The chain carries TRBV25-1 and TRBJ1-4; a weak D match, TRBD1 (5 bases). Trimming cost V 1 base and J 8 bases, with 14 bases left between them. CDR1 is MGHDK and CDR2 is SYGVNS in the germline V gene. The length of the CDR3 is 15 residues. The CDR3 reads CASSESTGGWEKLFF. The CDR3 DNA follows: TGTGCCAGCAGTGAATCAACGGGGGGATGGGAAAAACTGTTTTTT. The whole variable domain, filled in from reference TRBV25-1 and TRBJ1-4, reads EADIYQTPRYLVIGTGKKITLECSQTMGHDKMYWYQQDPGMELHLIHYSYGVNSTEKGDLSSESTVSRIRTEHFPLTLESARPSHTSQYLCASSESTGGWEKLFFGSGTQLSVL.

The chain combines TRBV11-2 with TRBJ2-7, with D possibly being TRBD1 or TRBD2 (5 bases each). Germline CDR1 SGHAT, CDR2 FQNNGV. The CDR3 is made up of 12 amino acids. V was clipped by 1 base and J by 6 bases, with 7 bases between them. The CDR3 protein is CASSLGGREQYF. In DNA, the CDR3 is TGTGCCAGCAGCTTAGGGGGACGCGAGCAGTACTTC.

V is TRBV4-2 and J is TRBJ1-3; D may be TRBD1 (6 bases). Germline lookup yields CDR1 LGHNA and CDR2 YNFKEQ. Between the trimmed V and J ends, which lost 2 bases and 4 bases, there was a span of 15 bases. CDR3 length: 16 residues. CDR3 residues: CASSQRNRDLGNTIYF. Written as DNA, the CDR3 is TGTGCCAGCAGCCAACGGAACAGGGACCTCGGAAACACCATATATTTT.

As regards this clone: The junction departs from germline at one end; a sequencing error may be responsible. This chain links TRBV5-1 with TRBJ2-7; weak D call: TRBD2 (6 bases). CDR1 is SGHRS and CDR2 is YFSETQ in the germline V gene. This CDR3 spans 16 amino acids. The CDR3 nucleotides read TGCGCCAGCAGCTCACTTCCGGGACTTACCTCCTCCGAGCAGTACTTC. This encodes CASSSLPGLTSSEQYF. Based on the CDR3 plus reference TRBV5-1 and TRBJ2-7, the full variable domain is KAGVTQTPRYLIKTRGQQVTLSCSPISGHRSVSWYQQTPGQGLQFLFEYFSETQRNKGNFPGRFSGRQFSNSRSEMNVSTLELGDSALYLCASSSLPGLTSSEQYFGPGTRLTVT.

This clone was detected only a few times. This rearrangement joins TRBV7-6 to TRBJ2-6, with D unresolved. V was pared by 1 base and J by 3 bases, with 4 bases between. The CDR3 consists of 14 residues. Looked up from germline, CDR1 is SGHVS and CDR2 is FNYEAQ. In nucleotides, the CDR3 is TGTGCCAGCAGCTTAGGGGATGGGGCCAACGTCCTGACTTTC. Its protein product is CASSLGDGANVLTF.

V usage is TRBV6-1 and J usage is TRBJ2-7; D is undetermined. Germline V gives CDR1 MNHNS, CDR2 SASEGT. Trimming pared 8 bases from V and 0 bases from J, leaving 8 bases between. The CDR3 spans 12 residues. As DNA, the CDR3 is TGTGCCAGCCGACTGAGCTCCTACGAGCAGTACTTC. It specifies CASRLSSYEQYF.

The sample holds one count of this clone. The gene calls are TRBV5-1 and TRBJ1-3; D is unclear. The CDR3 consists of 16 residues. The germline gives CDR1 SGHRS, CDR2 YFSETQ. V lost 5 bases and J lost 0, with 15 bases in between. CDR3 in amino acids: CASRQQSGSSGNTIYF. The CDR3 bases are TGCGCCAGCAGGCAACAGTCCGGGAGCTCTGGAAACACCATATATTTT.

The chain recombines TRBV2 with TRBJ2-1, with 7 bases matching TRBD2. This CDR3 spans 14 amino acids. The junction had 4 bases not matched to a gene; V was cut back by 4 bases and J by 4 bases. Germline V gene sequence: CDR1 SNHLY, CDR2 FYNNEI. The CDR3 DNA follows: TGTGCCAGCAGTGGGGACTACCTTTACAATGAGCAGTTCTTC. Translated, it gives CASSGDYLYNEQFF.